Each of the 21 T cell receptor beta chains below was sequenced from the same sample in a study of blood T cell repertoires in COVID-19. Some clones are missing from TCRdb's copy, which holds only in-frame ones; the method was immunoSEQ multiplex PCR. The sample has under 250,000 clones, 80% to 90% seen once. The sample comprised peripheral blood. All receptors derive from a woman in her 70s with acute or convalescent COVID-19.

This chain links TRBV7-2 with TRBJ2-7, with D perhaps matching TRBD2 (5 bases). Trimming took off 1 base at V and 1 base at J, with 8 bases between the two ends. There are 14 residues in the CDR3. Per the germline V gene, CDR1 is SGHTA and CDR2 is FQGNSA. The CDR3 DNA reads as TGTGCCAGCAGCTTAGGTACGGGATCCTACGAGCAGTACTTC. It is translated as CASSLGTGSYEQYF.

The V gene is TRBV25-1, the J gene TRBJ1-1, with 7 bases aligning to TRBD1. With V trimmed by 6 bases and J by 0 bases, 4 bases remained unmatched. The CDR3 length is 14 residues. Germline CDR1 MGHDK, CDR2 SYGVNS. The CDR3 coding sequence is TGTGCCAGCAGCAAGACAGGGATGAACACTGAAGCTTTCTTT. This translates into CASSKTGMNTEAFF.

The V call is TRBV19, the J call TRBJ1-5, with a weak D call TRBD1 (5 bases). The V gene lost 3 bases and the J gene lost 3 bases, with 9 bases spanning the gap. CDR3 length: 14 amino acids. Germline loops: CDR1 LNHDA, CDR2 SQIVND (reference sequence). CDR3 region: CASSIRGDNQPQHF. The CDR3 nucleotides are TGTGCCAGTAGTATTAGGGGTGACAATCAGCCCCAGCATTTT. Drawing the rest from reference TRBV19 and TRBJ1-5, the complete variable domain is DGGITQSPKYLFRKEGQNVTLSCEQNLNHDAMYWYRQDPGQGLRLIYYSQIVNDFQKGDIAEGYSVSREKKESFPLTVTSAQKNPTAFYLCASSIRGDNQPQHFGDGTRLSIL.

The chain couples TRBV4-2 to TRBJ2-6; 8 positions agree with TRBD1. This CDR3 contains 16 residues. V lost 1 base to trimming and J lost 7 bases; unmatched junction nucleotides: 6. Germline values: CDR1 LGHNA, CDR2 YNFKEQ. The CDR3 nucleotides read TGTGCCAGCAGCCAAGGCTCCGGGACAGGAGCCAACGTCCTGACTTTC. It is translated as CASSQGSGTGANVLTF.

This chain uses TRBV18 with TRBJ2-5; 8 bases line up with TRBD1. With V trimmed by 2 bases and J by 3 bases, 11 bases remained unmatched. Germline V gene data show CDR1 as KGHSH and CDR2 as LQKENI. The length of the CDR3 is 17 residues. The CDR3 sequence: CASSPFLDMGQEETQYF. The CDR3 nucleotides read TGTGCCAGCTCACCATTTTTAGACATGGGACAGGAAGAGACCCAGTACTTC.

CDR3: CASSTQGTGNTIYF. In DNA form, the CDR3 reads TGTGCCAGCAGTACCCAGGGAACTGGAAACACCATATATTTT. The gene calls are TRBV2 and TRBJ1-3; weak D call: TRBD1 (5 bases). Trimming shortened V by 5 bases and J by 2 bases, and 10 bases separated the two germline ends. This CDR3 has 14 amino acids. Per the germline V gene, CDR1 is SNHLY and CDR2 is FYNNEI.

The V and J genes are TRBV27 and TRBJ2-5; 10 bases agree with TRBD1. This CDR3 spans 15 amino acids. From germline, CDR1 is MNHEY and CDR2 SMNVEV (reference sequence). Germline trimming cut 6 bases from V and 5 bases from J; bases unmatched to any gene: 9. The CDR3 is CASRRLTGGAETQYF. CDR3 bases: TGTGCCAGCAGGAGACTGACAGGGGGCGCCGAGACCCAGTACTTC.

As for this clone: Mismatch with germline at one junction end may stem from a read error. The CDR3 loop reads CASSKGLAGSRGEQFF. DNA of the CDR3: TGTGCTAGCAGCAAGGGACTAGCGGGGAGTCGGGGTGAGCAGTTCTTC. V gene TRBV7-7 combines with J gene TRBJ2-1; the match to TRBD2 covers 13 bases. Germline V gene sequence: CDR1 SSHAT, CDR2 FNYEAQ (reference sequence). The CDR3 contains 16 residues. Supplemented by reference TRBV7-7 and TRBJ2-1, the full variable domain reads GAGVSQSPRYKVTKRGQDVTLRCDPISSHATLYWYQQALGQGPEFLTYFNYEAQPDKSGLPSDRFSAERPEGSISTLTIQRTEQRDSAMYRCASSKGLAGSRGEQFFGPGTRLTVL.

The rearrangement links TRBV30 to TRBJ1-3; tentative D call: TRBD1 (5 bases). Trimming took 3 bases from V and 1 from J, leaving 19 bases between them. The CDR3 has 17 residues. Germline V gene lookup returns CDR1 GTSNPN and CDR2 SVGIG (reference sequence). This CDR3 is CAWRGDLQGGSGNTIYF. The CDR3 coding sequence is TGTGCCTGGAGGGGGGACCTTCAGGGAGGTTCTGGAAACACCATATATTTT. The whole variable domain, remainder taken from reference TRBV30 and TRBJ1-3, is SQTIHQWPATLVQPVGSPLSLECTVEGTSNPNLYWYRQAAGRGLQLLFYSVGIGQISSEVPQNLSASRPQDRQFILSSKKLLLSDSGFYLCAWRGDLQGGSGNTIYFGEGSWLTVV.

This CDR3 reads CASSLGTGMNTEAFF. In nucleotides, the CDR3 is TGTGCCAGCAGCTTGGGGACAGGGATGAACACTGAAGCTTTCTTT. J is TRBJ1-1 and V is TRBV5-4, with 8 bases identical to TRBD1. The ends lost 0 bases at V and 0 bases at J; junction bases unmatched: 1. Germline V gene lookup returns CDR1 SGHNT and CDR2 YYREEE (reference sequence). The CDR3 is 15 amino acids.

This clone was observed a few times. The V call is TRBV7-2, the J call TRBJ1-2, with TRBD1 matching 9 bases. V lost 5 bases, J lost 5 bases, and 3 bases stayed unmatched. The germline V gene has CDR1 SGHTA and CDR2 FQGNSA. The CDR3 is 13 amino acids. CDR3 region: CASSTGGGYGYTF. CDR3 nucleotide sequence: TGTGCCAGCAGCACAGGGGGCGGATATGGCTACACCTTC.

V usage is TRBV7-9 and J usage is TRBJ1-2; tentative D call: TRBD1 (6 bases). Germline assignment: CDR1 SEHNR and CDR2 FQNEAQ (reference sequence). V was trimmed by 5 bases and J by 8 bases, leaving 15 bases between them. CDR3 length: 13 amino acids. The CDR3 sequence: CASSPITGMGYTF. The CDR3 DNA reads as TGTGCCAGCAGCCCAATTACAGGGATGGGCTACACCTTC.

The count of this clone is one. This chain connects TRBV6-5 to TRBJ1-4, with 10 bases lining up with TRBD1. With 4 bases clipped from V and 6 bases from J, the junction kept 2 bases outside the gene matches. In germline, CDR1 is MNHEY, CDR2 SVGAGI. The CDR3 totals 14 residues. The CDR3: CASSWTGGDEKLFF. CDR3 nucleotides: TGTGCCAGCAGTTGGACAGGGGGGGATGAAAAACTGTTTTTT.

The V call is TRBV28, the J call TRBJ1-3; 7 bases match TRBD1. CDR3 length: 15 amino acids. After removal of 4 bases from V and 0 bases from J, the junction contained 3 bases not matched to a gene. CDR1 is MDHEN, CDR2 SYDVKM, per germline. The CDR3 DNA reads as TGTGCCAGCAGTTGGGACAGTCGCTCTGGAAACACCATATATTTT. This encodes CASSWDSRSGNTIYF.

This chain connects TRBV4-3 to TRBJ1-2; D may be TRBD1 (6 bases). Germline-derived CDR1 and CDR2 are LGHNA and YSLEER. V shed 4 bases and J shed 2 bases, with 8 bases lying between them. The CDR3 runs 13 residues. The CDR3 coding sequence is TGCGCCAGCAGCCGTGACAGGAACTATGGCTACACCTTC. It encodes CASSRDRNYGYTF.

This chain connects TRBV27 to TRBJ2-7; maybe TRBD2 (5 bases). V shed 6 bases and J shed 0 bases, with 15 bases lying between them. This CDR3 comprises 15 residues. The germline V gene encodes CDR1 MNHEY and CDR2 SMNVEV (reference sequence). The CDR3 bases are TGTGCCAGCAGCCGCGAAGGTGGGAGCTCCTACGAGCAGTACTTC. Residues: CASSREGGSSYEQYF.

The chain couples TRBV4-3 to TRBJ2-3, with a tentative D call TRBD2 (6 bases). Trimming took off 0 bases at V and 4 bases at J, with 8 bases between the two ends. This CDR3 spans 14 amino acids. Germline assignment: CDR1 LGHNA and CDR2 YSLEER. The CDR3 sequence is CASSQDGGADTQYF. The CDR3 region has the DNA TGCGCCAGCAGCCAAGACGGGGGAGCAGATACGCAGTATTTT.

This clone was seen a handful of times. The chain joins TRBV28 to TRBJ2-7, with 10 nucleotides matching TRBD1. CDR3 size: 15 residues. V lost 2 bases to trimming and J lost 5 bases; unmatched junction nucleotides: 6. Germline V gene lookup returns CDR1 MDHEN and CDR2 SYDVKM. The DNA of the CDR3 is TGTGCCAGCAGTTTAGCGGGACAGGGGTCCGACGAGCAGTACTTC. Translating gives CASSLAGQGSDEQYF.

V gene TRBV4-2 combines with J gene TRBJ2-3; 10 bases align to TRBD2. This CDR3 spans 16 amino acids. J was trimmed by 0 bases and V by 4 bases; bases with no gene match: 4. Germline assignment: CDR1 LGHNA and CDR2 YNFKEQ. The CDR3 region is CASSPGTSASTDTQYF. CDR3 in DNA: TGTGCCAGCAGCCCGGGGACTAGCGCAAGCACAGATACGCAGTATTTT.

The gene calls are TRBV4-1 and TRBJ1-2, with D uncertain. Germline CDR1 and CDR2: MGHRA and YSYEKL. The length of the CDR3 is 14 residues. V dropped 0 bases and J dropped 2 bases, with 7 bases sitting between them. CDR3 DNA: TGCGCCAGCAGCCAAGAGCTAGGAAACTATGGCTACACCTTC. This gives the protein CASSQELGNYGYTF.

The chain uses TRBV10-2 and TRBJ2-7; 7 nucleotides agree with TRBD1. V dropped 3 bases and J dropped 4; count of bases not matched to a gene: 15. There are 17 residues in the CDR3. Per germline, CDR1 WSHSY and CDR2 SAAADI. The CDR3 spells CASSDGTAGPRIYEQYF. Here the CDR3 DNA reads TGCGCCAGCAGTGATGGGACAGCCGGCCCTCGGATTTACGAGCAGTACTTC.